A single sample is the source of the 31 T cell receptor beta chains below, sequenced in a study of blood T cell repertoires in COVID-19. Measured with immunoSEQ multiplex PCR; TCRdb has only the in-frame clones, and not every one. The sample lists some 200,000 clones, around 89% occurring once. The source material was PBMCs or T cells enriched from blood (not recorded which). The origin of the receptors is a woman in her late teens or twenties who had recovered from COVID-19.

This sequence joins TRBV6-5 and TRBJ2-5, with D possibly TRBD2 on 6 matching bases. The CDR3 totals 16 residues. Germline V gives CDR1 MNHEY, CDR2 SVGAGI. Trimming pared 3 bases from V and 4 bases from J, leaving 18 bases between. CDR3 protein: CASSYSSTRLLETQYF. The CDR3 DNA follows: TGTGCCAGCAGTTATTCTTCGACTAGATTACTAGAGACCCAGTACTTC.

This sequence joins TRBV20-1 and TRBJ2-1; the match to TRBD1 covers 8 bases. Trimming took 3 bases from V and 6 from J; bases not matched to a gene: 16. The CDR3 is 17 amino acids. Germline V CDR1 and CDR2: DFQATT, SNEGSKA (reference sequence). CDR3 sequence (DNA): TGCAGTGCTAGTGGGCAGGGGGCTTTAGTGAGTGGCAATGAGCAGTTCTTC. Protein product: CSASGQGALVSGNEQFF.

The chain employs TRBV28 and TRBJ2-7; D ambiguous. This CDR3 has 13 amino acids. Germline values: CDR1 MDHEN, CDR2 SYDVKM. V lost 3 bases and J 3 bases, leaving 9 bases between the germline ends. The CDR3 sequence is CASSFAVYYEQYF. CDR3 sequence (DNA): TGTGCCAGCAGTTTCGCGGTATACTACGAGCAGTACTTC.

The chain has TRBV19 and TRBJ1-6; D not certain. The V end lost 3 bases, the J end lost 8 bases, and 11 bases lay between the germline ends. This CDR3 has 14 amino acids. CDR1 and CDR2 (germline): LNHDA, SQIVND (reference sequence). Here the CDR3 reads CASSIPTRDSPLHF. The CDR3 DNA reads TGTGCCAGTAGTATTCCGACCCGGGATTCACCCCTCCACTTT. Together with reference TRBV19 and TRBJ1-6, the CDR3 gives the full variable domain: DGGITQSPKYLFRKEGQNVTLSCEQNLNHDAMYWYRQDPGQGLRLIYYSQIVNDFQKGDIAEGYSVSREKKESFPLTVTSAQKNPTAFYLCASSIPTRDSPLHFGNGTRLTVT.

V and J are TRBV25-1 and TRBJ2-7, with TRBD1 matching over 9 bases. This CDR3 contains 15 residues. Per the germline V gene, CDR1 is MGHDK and CDR2 is SYGVNS. J was trimmed by 4 bases and V by 5 bases; bases with no gene match: 9. The CDR3 region has the DNA TGTGCCAGCAGTAATAACAGGGGGCAAGATTACGAGCAGTACTTC. As protein: CASSNNRGQDYEQYF.

This rearrangement joins TRBV6-5 to TRBJ2-1; a possible D gene is TRBD2 (5 bases). The germline V gene encodes CDR1 MNHEY and CDR2 SVGAGI. V was trimmed by 6 bases and J by 2 bases, leaving 14 bases between them. The CDR3 has 15 amino acids. CDR3 DNA sequence: TGTGCCAGCAGCCCCAAGGACGGGGCCTACAATGAGCAGTTCTTC. This gives the protein CASSPKDGAYNEQFF.

The chain links TRBV27 to TRBJ1-2, with 9 bases identical to TRBD1. Trimming took 3 bases from V and 6 from J; bases not matched to a gene: 5. The CDR3 covers 14 residues. Germline CDR1 reads MNHEY; CDR2 reads SMNVEV (reference sequence). The CDR3 spells CASSLDRGKHGYTF. The CDR3 nucleotides are TGTGCCAGCAGTTTGGACAGGGGAAAACATGGCTACACCTTC.

The chain uses TRBV30 and TRBJ2-5; TRBD2 aligns across 7 bases. The V and J ends lost 0 bases and 0 bases, in that order; junction bases with no gene match: 4. This CDR3 has 15 amino acids. Germline CDR1 reads GTSNPN; CDR2 reads SVGIG (reference sequence). The CDR3 loop reads CAWSVGGGYQETQYF. CDR3 nucleotide sequence: TGTGCCTGGAGTGTGGGGGGGGGATACCAAGAGACCCAGTACTTC.

This chain uses TRBV5-1 with TRBJ2-1; 10 bases are a match to TRBD1. Germline trimming cut 0 bases from V and 6 bases from J; bases unmatched to any gene: 6. CDR1 SGHRS and CDR2 YFSETQ come from the germline V gene. This CDR3 is built from 16 residues. CDR3 in DNA: TGCGCCAGCAGCTTGGAAGTCGGGACAGGGGCCAATGAGCAGTTCTTC. As protein: CASSLEVGTGANEQFF.

The chain links TRBV2 to TRBJ2-5; 7 bases fit TRBD2. The germline V gene has CDR1 SNHLY and CDR2 FYNNEI. CDR3 length equals 14 residues. Trimming cost V 8 bases and J 5 bases; bases outside gene matches: 11. CDR3 amino acids: CASGVGTTFETQYF. The CDR3, as DNA: TGTGCCAGCGGGGTTGGGACTACCTTTGAGACCCAGTACTTC.

The CDR3 reads CASSFPPVGYNSPLHF. As DNA, the CDR3 is TGTGCCAGCAGTTTCCCGCCTGTCGGGTATAATTCACCCCTCCACTTT. The gene calls are TRBV27 and TRBJ1-6; D remains unclear. Deletions cut 3 bases from V and 4 bases from J, with 13 bases between. Germline V gives CDR1 MNHEY, CDR2 SMNVEV (reference sequence). The CDR3 is 16 residues long.

The chain couples TRBV25-1 to TRBJ1-6, with TRBD1 matching 8 bases. The CDR3 is made up of 13 amino acids. In germline, CDR1 is MGHDK, CDR2 SYGVNS. Trimming cost V 7 bases and J 14 bases; bases outside gene matches: 10. The CDR3 protein is CASNSDREFTLHF. The CDR3 DNA follows: TGTGCCAGCAACTCGGACAGGGAATTTACCCTCCACTTT.

The chain joins TRBV3-1 (or the pseudogene TRBV3-2) to TRBJ2-3; D might be TRBD2 (5 bases). CDR3 length equals 15 residues. With 4 bases removed from V and 0 bases from J, the gap between germline ends came to 11 bases. Germline V gives CDR1 LGHDT, CDR2 YNNKEL (reference sequence). This chain's CDR3 is CASSPTRTSTDTQYF. CDR3 in DNA: TGTGCCAGCAGCCCCACACGGACTAGCACAGATACGCAGTATTTT.

The gene calls are TRBV28 and TRBJ1-1, with no clear D. V dropped 3 bases and J dropped 4 bases, with 6 bases sitting between them. The germline gives CDR1 MDHEN, CDR2 SYDVKM. The length of the CDR3 is 12 residues. CDR3 DNA: TGTGCCAGCAGTTTGAAGAGCACTGAAGCTTTCTTT. Encoded protein: CASSLKSTEAFF.

This clone was recorded only once. The chain has TRBV7-9 and TRBJ1-2; D call uncertain. V was cut by 4 bases and J by 5 bases, with 2 bases left in between. The length of the CDR3 is 10 residues. Germline V CDR1 and CDR2: SEHNR, FQNEAQ (reference sequence). CDR3 coding DNA: TGTGCCAGCAGCTCTTATGGCTACACCTTC. Residues: CASSSYGYTF.

The V gene is TRBV7-9, the J gene TRBJ2-3; 11 positions match TRBD2. The V gene's germline CDR1 is SEHNR and CDR2 FQNEAQ (reference sequence). Trimming took 5 bases from V and 4 from J; bases not matched to a gene: 5. CDR3 size: 15 residues. CDR3 DNA: TGTGCCAGCAGCATTAGCGGGGGGGCCTCAGATACGCAGTATTTT. It yields the protein CASSISGGASDTQYF. Variable domain in full (rest from reference TRBV7-9 and TRBJ2-3): DTGVSQNPRHKITKRGQNVTFRCDPISEHNRLYWYRQTLGQGPEFLTYFQNEAQLEKSRLLSDRFSAERPKGSFSTLEIQRTEQGDSAMYLCASSISGGASDTQYFGPGTRLTVL.

The V and J genes are TRBV24-1 and TRBJ1-2, with 9 bases aligning to TRBD1. V shed 2 bases and J 6 bases; nucleotides not matched to a gene: 3. This CDR3 is 14 amino acids long. Germline assignment: CDR1 KGHDR and CDR2 SFDVKD. This chain's CDR3 is CATSDSDRGHGYTF. The CDR3 nucleotides read TGTGCCACCAGTGATTCGGACAGGGGCCATGGCTACACCTTC.

This chain links TRBV9 with TRBJ2-1, with 12 bases aligning to TRBD2. Germline V gives CDR1 SGDLS, CDR2 YYNGEE. The CDR3 is 15 amino acids. Trimming cost V 3 bases and J 7 bases; bases outside gene matches: 5. CDR3 coding DNA: TGTGCCAGCAGCGCACCTAGCGGGGGGGTTAATGAGCAGTTCTTC. Protein sequence: CASSAPSGGVNEQFF. The whole variable domain, filled in from reference TRBV9 and TRBJ2-1, reads DSGVTQTPKHLITATGQRVTLRCSPRSGDLSVYWYQQSLDQGLQFLIQYYNGEERAKGNILERFSAQQFPDLHSELNLSSLELGDSALYFCASSAPSGGVNEQFFGPGTRLTVL.

J is TRBJ2-7 and V is TRBV5-4, with no clear D. Per the germline V gene, CDR1 is SGHNT and CDR2 is YYREEE (reference sequence). This CDR3 spans 12 amino acids. V lost 4 bases, J lost 4 bases, and 9 bases lay in between. CDR3 DNA: TGTGCCAGCAGCCTAGAGCCTTACGAGCAGTACTTC. It translates to CASSLEPYEQYF.

The J gene is TRBJ1-1, the V gene TRBV2; no clear D. Germline V gene lookup returns CDR1 SNHLY and CDR2 FYNNEI. Trimming pared 7 bases from V and 0 bases from J, leaving 9 bases between. This CDR3 contains 13 residues. The CDR3 protein is CASTTDLNTEAFF. The DNA of the CDR3 is TGTGCCAGCACCACTGATCTGAACACTGAAGCTTTCTTT.

The rearrangement joins TRBV5-4 to TRBJ1-2, with D perhaps matching TRBD1 (5 bases). This CDR3 contains 14 residues. Germline V gene data show CDR1 as SGHNT and CDR2 as YYREEE (reference sequence). V shed 0 bases and J shed 8 bases, with 14 bases lying between them. CDR3 in DNA: TGTGCCAGCAGCTTGGTGCAGGGAAGAGAGGGCTACACCTTC. Translation: CASSLVQGREGYTF. Filled out from reference TRBV5-4 and TRBJ1-2, the complete variable domain reads ETGVTQSPTHLIKTRGQQVTLRCSSQSGHNTVSWYQQALGQGPQFIFQYYREEENGRGNFPPRFSGLQFPNYSSELNVNALELDDSALYLCASSLVQGREGYTFGSGTRLTVV.

The chain recombines TRBV7-2 with TRBJ2-7, with 8 bases lining up with TRBD2. V gave up 5 bases and J gave up 4 bases; unmatched junction bases: 7. This CDR3 region has 14 residues. Germline CDR1 is SGHTA and CDR2 is FQGNSA. The CDR3 loop reads CASSLERGWYEQYF. CDR3 in DNA: TGTGCCAGCAGCCTGGAGCGGGGGTGGTACGAGCAGTACTTC.

The chain uses TRBV7-9 and TRBJ1-5; 7 bases are a match to TRBD1. Germline V gene data show CDR1 as SEHNR and CDR2 as FQNEAQ (reference sequence). Unmatched junction bases numbered 9, after V lost 4 bases and J lost 0 bases. This CDR3 is 17 amino acids long. This CDR3 reads CASSSLTGTASNQPQHF. The DNA for the CDR3 is TGTGCCAGCAGCTCCCTTACCGGGACAGCTAGCAATCAGCCCCAGCATTTT.

V is TRBV2 and J is TRBJ2-7; 7 nucleotides line up with TRBD1. The germline gives CDR1 SNHLY, CDR2 FYNNEI. The length of the CDR3 is 14 residues. The J segment lost 3 bases and the V segment lost 6 bases, leaving 8 bases of the junction unmatched. DNA for the CDR3: TGTGCCAGCAGAACAGAGACAGGGAGCTACGAGCAGTACTTC. Translating gives CASRTETGSYEQYF. The whole variable domain, remainder taken from reference TRBV2 and TRBJ2-7, is EPEVTQTPSHQVTQMGQEVILRCVPISNHLYFYWYRQILGQKVEFLVSFYNNEISEKSEIFDDQFSVERPDGSNFTLKIRSTKLEDSAMYFCASRTETGSYEQYFGPGTRLTVT.

The rearrangement uses TRBV10-3 and TRBJ1-1; D unclear. V lost 7 bases to trimming and J lost 1 base, with 10 bases between them. In germline, CDR1 is ENHRY, CDR2 SYGVKD. The CDR3 has 13 residues. The CDR3 here is CAIKSVENTEAFF. CDR3 nucleotides: TGTGCCATCAAGTCTGTAGAGAACACTGAAGCTTTCTTT.

The chain has TRBV5-6 and TRBJ1-2, with TRBD1 matching over 10 bases. Per germline, CDR1 SGHDT and CDR2 YYEEEE. This CDR3 is built from 13 residues. V shed 4 bases, J shed 7 bases, and the junction held 4 bases outside the gene matches. The CDR3 here is CASSPGQGFGYTF. In DNA, the CDR3 is TGTGCCAGCAGCCCGGGACAGGGGTTTGGCTACACCTTC. Looking up the rest from reference TRBV5-6 and TRBJ1-2 gives the full variable domain: DAGVTQSPTHLIKTRGQQVTLRCSPKSGHDTVSWYQQALGQGPQFIFQYYEEEERQRGNFPDRFSGHQFPNYSSELNVNALLLGDSALYLCASSPGQGFGYTFGSGTRLTVV.

This clone has just a few counts. The rearrangement joins TRBV11-2 to TRBJ1-2, with 12 bases identical to TRBD1. The CDR3 has 15 amino acids. Germline trimming cut 5 bases from V and 6 bases from J; bases unmatched to any gene: 7. Germline lookup yields CDR1 SGHAT and CDR2 FQNNGV. CDR3 coding DNA: TGTGCCAGCAGCATAGGGACAGGGGGCCCGAATGGCTACACCTTC. This codes for CASSIGTGGPNGYTF.

In its sample, this clone was seen once. This chain links TRBV13 with TRBJ2-7, with TRBD2 identical over 10 bases. Per the germline V gene, CDR1 is PRHDT and CDR2 is FYEKMQ (reference sequence). This CDR3 contains 18 residues. The V and J ends lost 8 bases and 0 bases, in that order; junction bases with no gene match: 16. The chain's CDR3 is CASFPLVSSGGISYEQYF. The CDR3 DNA reads as TGTGCCAGCTTCCCTCTGGTTTCTAGCGGGGGAATCTCCTACGAGCAGTACTTC.

The gene calls are TRBV7-2 and TRBJ1-3; the D gene is possibly TRBD1 (6 bases). Deletions cut 5 bases from V and 2 bases from J, with 13 bases between. This CDR3 is 15 amino acids long. Germline lookup yields CDR1 SGHTA and CDR2 FQGNSA. The CDR3 sequence is CASSPWTAPGNTIYF. For the CDR3, the DNA is TGTGCCAGCAGCCCGTGGACAGCGCCTGGAAACACCATATATTTT.

In this sample, this clone turned up a few times. Here the CDR3 DNA reads TGTGCCAGCAGCCAAGTTGGCAAGATTAATTCACCCCTCCACTTT. Its protein product is CASSQVGKINSPLHF. V gene TRBV4-2 combines with J gene TRBJ1-6, with no clear D. V was clipped by 1 base and J by 6 bases, with 10 bases between them. The CDR3 extends over 15 amino acids. Germline-derived CDR1 and CDR2 are LGHNA and YNFKEQ.

The chain has TRBV27 and TRBJ2-7; weak D call: TRBD1 (5 bases). Germline V lookup: CDR1 MNHEY, CDR2 SMNVEV (reference sequence). The germline V and J ends were trimmed by 5 bases and 3 bases, with 14 bases remaining between them. CDR3 size: 14 residues. CDR3 coding DNA: TGTGCCAGCAGTCCGTCGACAGTAAACTACGAGCAGTACTTC. It translates to CASSPSTVNYEQYF.